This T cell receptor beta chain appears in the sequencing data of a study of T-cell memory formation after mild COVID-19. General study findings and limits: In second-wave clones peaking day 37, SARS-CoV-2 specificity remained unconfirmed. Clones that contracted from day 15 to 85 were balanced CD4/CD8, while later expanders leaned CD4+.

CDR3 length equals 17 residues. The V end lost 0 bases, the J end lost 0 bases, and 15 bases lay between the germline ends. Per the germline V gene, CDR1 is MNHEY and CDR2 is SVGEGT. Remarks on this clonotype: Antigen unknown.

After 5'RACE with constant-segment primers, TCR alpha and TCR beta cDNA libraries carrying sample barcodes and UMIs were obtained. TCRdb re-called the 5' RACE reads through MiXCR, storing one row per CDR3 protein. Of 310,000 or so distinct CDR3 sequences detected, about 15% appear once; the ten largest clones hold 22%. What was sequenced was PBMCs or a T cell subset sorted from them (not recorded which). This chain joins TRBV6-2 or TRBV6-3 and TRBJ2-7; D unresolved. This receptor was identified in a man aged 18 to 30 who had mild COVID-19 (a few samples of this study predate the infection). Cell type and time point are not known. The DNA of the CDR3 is TGTGCCAGCAGTTACTCCGCCCGAGGTCTAAGCTCCTACGAGCAGTACTTC. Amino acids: CASSYSARGLSSYEQYF.